The 28 T cell receptor beta chains reported below all come from one sample, sequenced in a study of human T cells and chemical hapten exposure. TCRdb reprocessed the RACE reads via MiXCR and lists one record per CDR3 protein. The sample has roughly 200,000 distinct CDR3 sequences, approximately 26% seen once. Described time point: patch test 3, about 24 weeks after DPC sensitization. Described treatment: therapeutic diphenylcyclopropenone sensitization with weekly scalp DPC. Sequencing used whole blood, obtained in connection with sensitization to the hapten diphenylcyclopropenone (DPC). All receptors come from a middle-aged woman with alopecia areata. Some clones in this sample may be carry-over from other donors' samples.

The chain is built from TRBV29-1 and TRBJ2-7, with D maybe TRBD1 (6 bases). CDR3 length: 11 amino acids. Trimming took 3 bases from V and 9 from J, leaving 12 bases between them. Germline V gene lookup returns CDR1 SQVTM and CDR2 ANQGSEA. In nucleotides, the CDR3 is TGCAGCGTTGACCAGGGCAGGGGGCAGTACTTC. It yields the protein CSVDQGRGQYF.

The chain recombines TRBV6-5 with TRBJ2-1; possibly TRBD1 for D (7 bases). V dropped 5 bases and J dropped 13 bases, with 18 bases sitting between them. The CDR3 sequence is 13 residues long. Germline V CDR1 and CDR2: MNHEY, SVGAGI. CDR3 bases: TGTGCCAGCAGTGGGGGGACAGCTCGACCTCAGTTCTTC. Protein sequence: CASSGGTARPQFF.

This clonotype was counted between two and nine times. The genes are TRBV20-1 and TRBJ2-7; 9 bases are shared with TRBD1. The J segment lost 3 bases and the V segment lost 2 bases, leaving 8 bases of the junction unmatched. This CDR3 spans 15 amino acids. The germline gives CDR1 DFQATT, CDR2 SNEGSKA (reference sequence). CDR3 bases: TGCAGTGCTAGAAAAGACAGGGGGACGGGCTACGAGCAGTACTTC. It specifies CSARKDRGTGYEQYF.

This clonotype was recorded once. The genes are TRBV6-6 and TRBJ1-4; 8 bases agree with TRBD1. The CDR3 is 14 amino acids. CDR1 MNHNY and CDR2 SVGAGI come from the germline V gene (reference sequence). The V gene end was trimmed by 7 bases and the J gene end by 8 bases; junction bases not matched to a gene: 9. CDR3 nucleotide sequence: TGTGCCAGCACCCTAGACAGGGGAAGAGAAAAACTGTTTTTT. It codes for CASTLDRGREKLFF.

This clonotype has just a few counts. The chain carries TRBV6-2 or TRBV6-3 and TRBJ2-5, with 12 bases that match TRBD1. The CDR3 loop spans 15 amino acids. The junction had 7 bases not matched to a gene; V was cut back by 6 bases and J by 5 bases. The germline V gene encodes CDR1 MNHEY and CDR2 SVGEGT. The CDR3 sequence: CASSYGTGGRETQYF. The CDR3 bases are TGTGCCAGCAGCTATGGGACAGGGGGCCGGGAGACCCAGTACTTC.

This clonotype has a handful of counts. V gene TRBV5-1 combines with J gene TRBJ1-2; D unresolved. The CDR3 runs 13 residues. V lost 0 bases and J lost 3, with 6 bases in between. CDR1 and CDR2 (germline): SGHRS, YFSETQ. The CDR3 DNA reads as TGCGCCAGCAGCTTGGGGGAGGACTATGGCTACACCTTC. The encoded protein is CASSLGEDYGYTF.

This rearrangement joins TRBV7-2 to TRBJ2-1; D perhaps matches TRBD1 (6 bases). Looked up from germline, CDR1 is SGHTA and CDR2 is FQGNSA. The V end was cut by 5 bases, the J end by 2 bases, with 13 bases between. CDR3 length equals 15 residues. The CDR3 reads CASSQGQGPYNEQFF. CDR3 nucleotide sequence: TGTGCCAGCAGCCAAGGTCAGGGGCCCTACAATGAGCAGTTCTTC.

Many counts were recorded for this clonotype. The chain couples TRBV29-1 to TRBJ2-1; weak D call: TRBD1 (6 bases). This CDR3 comprises 11 residues. Germline loops: CDR1 SQVTM, CDR2 ANQGSEA. Trimming removed 5 bases from V and 4 bases from J, with 6 bases in between. CDR3 in amino acids: CSVTGYNEQFF. Written as DNA, the CDR3 is TGCAGCGTTACAGGGTACAATGAGCAGTTCTTC.

The chain recombines TRBV6-5 with TRBJ1-3; D ambiguous. The CDR3 runs 14 residues. Trimming removed 5 bases at V and 0 bases at J, with 8 bases between. Germline assignment: CDR1 MNHEY and CDR2 SVGAGI. The DNA of the CDR3 is TGTGCCAGCAGTGGACTGATCTCTGGAAACACCATATATTTT. It specifies CASSGLISGNTIYF.

The J gene is TRBJ2-7, the V gene TRBV28; 11 positions agree with TRBD1. Germline CDR1 is MDHEN and CDR2 is SYDVKM. V dropped 6 bases and J dropped 2; count of bases not matched to a gene: 6. The CDR3 has 15 residues. This chain's CDR3 is CASSSLDRGPYEQYF. The DNA for the CDR3 is TGTGCCAGCAGCTCCCTGGACAGGGGGCCCTACGAGCAGTACTTC.

The gene calls are TRBV28 and TRBJ2-7, with unresolved D. CDR3 length: 14 residues. The V gene's germline CDR1 is MDHEN and CDR2 SYDVKM. V lost 6 bases and J 0 bases, leaving 12 bases between the germline ends. CDR3 sequence (DNA): TGTGCCAGCAGCCCTCGTGTAAGCTCCTACGAGCAGTACTTC. Protein sequence: CASSPRVSSYEQYF.

This clonotype showed up just a few times. This rearrangement joins TRBV9 to TRBJ2-2; D may be TRBD2 (6 bases). CDR1 and CDR2 (germline): SGDLS, YYNGEE. Trimming removed 2 bases from V and 4 bases from J, with 12 bases in between. The CDR3 loop spans 15 amino acids. The CDR3 DNA reads TGTGCCAGCAGCGTTAGCGGTTCTACCACCGGGGAGCTGTTTTTT. Translation gives CASSVSGSTTGELFF. The full variable domain, its missing parts supplied by reference TRBV9 and TRBJ2-2, is DSGVTQTPKHLITATGQRVTLRCSPRSGDLSVYWYQQSLDQGLQFLIQYYNGEERAKGNILERFSAQQFPDLHSELNLSSLELGDSALYFCASSVSGSTTGELFFGEGSRLTVL.

Many counts were recorded for this clonotype. J is TRBJ2-5 and V is TRBV7-6; D ambiguous. Germline V gene lookup returns CDR1 SGHVS and CDR2 FNYEAQ. V lost 3 bases and J lost 7, with 6 bases in between. The CDR3 length is 11 residues. DNA for the CDR3: TGTGCCAGCAGCTTGGGCGGGACCCAGTACTTC. It codes for CASSLGGTQYF.

The chain employs TRBV12-3 or TRBV12-4 and TRBJ2-4, with D maybe TRBD2 (5 bases). CDR3 size: 14 residues. Trimming left V 3 bases short and J 5 bases short, with 11 bases between. The CDR3 protein is CASSFASGENIQYF. The CDR3 DNA sequence: TGTGCCAGCAGTTTTGCCAGCGGAGAAAACATTCAGTACTTC.

The chain combines TRBV6-2 or TRBV6-3 with TRBJ2-1, with no clear D. This CDR3 region has 11 residues. The germline CDR1 and CDR2 sequences are MNHEY and SVGEGT. Trimming pared 7 bases from V and 8 bases from J, leaving 9 bases between. The CDR3 DNA follows: TGTGCCAGCAAGTCCTCATATGAGCAGTTCTTC. Its protein product is CASKSSYEQFF.

The chain combines TRBV28 with TRBJ2-1; the match to TRBD2 covers 10 bases. This CDR3 spans 15 amino acids. J gave up 8 bases and V 5 bases, and 9 bases lay outside the gene matches. The germline CDR1 and CDR2 sequences are MDHEN and SYDVKM. CDR3 protein: CASSASGGAFHEQFF. Here the CDR3 DNA reads TGTGCCAGCAGTGCTAGCGGGGGCGCATTCCATGAGCAGTTCTTC.

Only a few counts were recorded for this clonotype. The chain joins TRBV5-1 to TRBJ1-1; 10 nucleotides match TRBD1. CDR3 size: 14 residues. In germline, CDR1 is SGHRS, CDR2 YFSETQ. Germline trimming cut 5 bases from V and 3 bases from J; bases unmatched to any gene: 4. CDR3 protein: CASRDGTGDTEAFF. As DNA, the CDR3 is TGCGCCAGCAGAGACGGGACAGGGGACACTGAAGCTTTCTTT.

This chain uses TRBV7-2 with TRBJ1-3; D is perhaps TRBD1 (5 bases). V was pared by 1 base and J by 4 bases, with 14 bases between. CDR3 length: 16 amino acids. Looked up from germline, CDR1 is SGHTA and CDR2 is FQGNSA. In DNA form, the CDR3 reads TGTGCCAGCAGCTTAGTAGCCGGGGCAACAGGAAACACCATATATTTT. Its protein product is CASSLVAGATGNTIYF. Full variable domain (missing parts from reference TRBV7-2 and TRBJ1-3): GAGVSQSPSNKVTEKGKDVELRCDPISGHTALYWYRQSLGQGLEFLIYFQGNSAPDKSGLPSDRFSAERTGGSVSTLTIQRTQQEDSAVYLCASSLVAGATGNTIYFGEGSWLTVV.

This clonotype was observed many times. The J gene is TRBJ2-3, the V gene TRBV18, with a tentative D call TRBD2 (6 bases). Germline CDR1 is KGHSH and CDR2 is LQKENI. CDR3 length: 14 residues. V gave up 0 bases and J gave up 6 bases, with 10 bases separating them. The CDR3 sequence: CASSPPIGTDTQYF. CDR3 nucleotide sequence: TGTGCCAGCTCACCACCGATAGGGACTGATACGCAGTATTTT.

The rearrangement joins TRBV29-1 to TRBJ2-7; maybe TRBD1 (6 bases). Germline CDR1 SQVTM, CDR2 ANQGSEA. Trimming removed 7 bases at V and 0 bases at J, with 13 bases between. This CDR3 has 13 amino acids. In DNA form, the CDR3 reads TGCAGCGCCTCGACAGGTAACTCCTACGAGCAGTACTTC. This gives the protein CSASTGNSYEQYF.

DNA for the CDR3: TGTGCCAGCAGGTATCCCGGGACTAGCTCCGAGCAGTACTTC. It translates to CASRYPGTSSEQYF. The chain carries TRBV11-2 and TRBJ2-7; 9 nucleotides line up with TRBD2. After removal of 6 bases from V and 6 bases from J, the junction contained 9 bases not matched to a gene. CDR3 length equals 14 residues. Germline loops: CDR1 SGHAT, CDR2 FQNNGV.

The CDR3 reads CASMGPNQPQHF. CDR3 DNA: TGTGCCAGCATGGGGCCGAATCAGCCCCAGCATTTT. The chain couples TRBV28 to TRBJ1-5; tentative D call: TRBD1 (5 bases). V lost 7 bases and J lost 4, with 8 bases in between. The CDR3 length is 12 residues. Germline CDR1 MDHEN, CDR2 SYDVKM.

V and J are TRBV28 and TRBJ2-5; 7 bases are shared with TRBD1. This CDR3 has 13 residues. Looked up from germline, CDR1 is MDHEN and CDR2 is SYDVKM. J was trimmed by 4 bases and V by 6 bases; bases with no gene match: 5. CDR3 protein: CASSSGGRETQYF. CDR3 sequence (DNA): TGTGCCAGCAGCTCAGGGGGTCGAGAGACCCAGTACTTC.

This chain joins TRBV5-1 and TRBJ2-3, with 11 bases aligning to TRBD2. Trimming removed 4 bases from V and 1 base from J; junction bases left unmatched: 5. CDR1 is SGHRS, CDR2 YFSETQ, per germline. CDR3 size: 16 residues. For the CDR3, the DNA is TGCGCCAGCAGCCTGGGACTAGCGGCCGGCACAGATACGCAGTATTTT. Its translation: CASSLGLAAGTDTQYF.

The chain's CDR3 is CASSQDWGTGVGDETQYF. DNA of the CDR3: TGTGCCAGCAGCCAAGATTGGGGCACAGGGGTCGGCGACGAGACCCAGTACTTC. This chain links TRBV4-2 with TRBJ2-5; 7 bases align to TRBD1. V was pared by 0 bases and J by 5 bases, with 15 bases of the junction left unmatched. This CDR3 has 18 residues. Germline assignment: CDR1 LGHNA and CDR2 YNFKEQ.

This clonotype was detected many times. The V gene is TRBV7-2, the J gene TRBJ2-5; D might be TRBD2 (6 bases). The CDR3 is made up of 13 amino acids. Per the germline V gene, CDR1 is SGHTA and CDR2 is FQGNSA. The V end was cut by 7 bases, the J end by 4 bases, with 13 bases between. The CDR3, as DNA: TGTGCCAGCAACCGGGGGTTGCGAGAGACCCAGTACTTC. Encoded protein: CASNRGLRETQYF.

This clonotype appeared a few times. The J gene is TRBJ2-1, the V gene TRBV9; 11 bases align to TRBD1. The CDR3 length is 17 residues. After removal of 4 bases from V and 3 bases from J, the junction contained 9 bases not matched to a gene. CDR1 is SGDLS, CDR2 YYNGEE, per germline. CDR3 sequence reads: CASSRGGGTGGYNEQFF. DNA for the CDR3: TGTGCCAGCAGCAGAGGCGGCGGGACAGGGGGCTACAATGAGCAGTTCTTC.

This clonotype was found a few times. Written as DNA, the CDR3 is TGTGCCAGCCAAAGGGGGCCACGACAAGAGACCCAGTACTTC. This encodes CASQRGPRQETQYF. V is TRBV7-8 and J is TRBJ2-5; TRBD1 aligns across 7 bases. Germline lookup yields CDR1 SGHVS and CDR2 FQNEAQ. V was pared by 8 bases and J by 2 bases, with 8 bases of the junction left unmatched. The CDR3 spans 14 residues.